The TCR beta chain described here comes from a study of blood T cell repertoires in COVID-19. Here immunoSEQ multiplex PCR was the method, and the copy in TCRdb shows in-frame clones only, minus some. The table shows over 100,000 clones, with over 65% occurring only once. Sequenced material: peripheral blood. This sequence originates from an older woman with acute or convalescent COVID-19.

CDR3 sequence (DNA): TGTGCCAGCAGCTCAGCCGCCCACAGGGGGTTTAACACTGAAGCTTTCTTT. Protein product: CASSSAAHRGFNTEAFF. The V and J genes are TRBV5-6 and TRBJ1-1; TRBD1 agrees at 8 bases. J lost 2 bases, V lost 3 bases, and 12 bases had no gene match. Germline V gene sequence: CDR1 SGHDT, CDR2 YYEEEE. CDR3 length: 17 amino acids.